What follows are 26 T cell receptor beta chains derived from one specimen sequenced in a study of breast tumors, draining lymph nodes, adjacent tissues. The lymph nodes were axillary draining lymph nodes from breast cancer patients. TCRdb fed the multiplex PCR reads into MiXCR, producing one record per CDR3 protein. This table holds over 200,000 distinct CDR3 sequences, roughly 30% found once. Sequenced input: axillary lymph node tissue. Every receptor here comes from a female donor with breast cancer. Some clones in this sample may be carry-over from other donors' samples.

Only one count was recorded for this clonotype. The chain links TRBV12-3 or TRBV12-4 to TRBJ2-1; 10 bases match TRBD2. The ends lost 1 base at V and 8 bases at J; junction bases unmatched: 11. CDR3 length: 17 amino acids. The CDR3 DNA reads TGTGCCAGCAGTTTAGGAGGTCTAGCGGGAGTCGGCGATGAGCAGTTCTTC. The encoded protein is CASSLGGLAGVGDEQFF.

This clonotype was counted at least ten times. Here the CDR3 reads CASSPTGRGRNYGYTF. The CDR3 DNA follows: TGTGCCAGCAGCCCGACGGGCAGGGGGCGCAACTATGGCTACACCTTC. V and J are TRBV5-6 and TRBJ1-2; 8 bases agree with TRBD1. The junction had 10 bases not matched to a gene; V was cut back by 4 bases and J by 2 bases. Germline values: CDR1 SGHDT, CDR2 YYEEEE. The CDR3 runs to 16 residues.

This clonotype was counted ten times or more. The chain recombines TRBV28 with TRBJ1-5; D gene uncertain. In germline, CDR1 is MDHEN, CDR2 SYDVKM. Deletions cut 5 bases from V and 2 bases from J, with 4 bases between. The CDR3 runs 12 residues. The CDR3 DNA is TGTGCCAGCAGTGTGCGCAATCAGCCCCAGCATTTT. It encodes CASSVRNQPQHF.

This clonotype was seen ten or more times. This chain connects TRBV7-2 to TRBJ2-7, with 14 bases that match TRBD2. Germline values: CDR1 SGHTA, CDR2 FQGNSA. The CDR3 runs to 17 residues. Trimming at V came to 1 base and at J to 4 bases, leaving 6 bases not matched to a gene. DNA for the CDR3: TGTGCCAGCAGCTTAGTAGGGACTAGCGGGAGTAGGTACGAGCAGTACTTC. Translated, it gives CASSLVGTSGSRYEQYF.

This clonotype showed up many times. The V and J genes are TRBV2 and TRBJ2-1; TRBD2 matches at 9 bases. Trimming at V came to 2 bases and at J to 4 bases, leaving 6 bases not matched to a gene. Germline V gives CDR1 SNHLY, CDR2 FYNNEI. This CDR3 is built from 16 residues. CDR3 in amino acids: CASSESGRSQYNEQFF. The CDR3 DNA sequence: TGTGCCAGCAGTGAAAGCGGGAGGTCCCAATACAATGAGCAGTTCTTC.

This clonotype was picked up a small number of times. A much larger clonotype is one base distant, so this may be a read error. The chain carries TRBV20-1 and TRBJ2-1, with 10 bases matching TRBD2. The CDR3 totals 14 residues. Germline CDR1 is DFQATT and CDR2 is SNEGSKA (reference sequence). The trim removed 5 bases at V and 9 bases at J, leaving 10 bases unmatched. The CDR3 region is CSAESGRAFTEQFF. As DNA, the CDR3 is TGCAGTGCTGAGAGCGGGAGGGCCTTCACTGAGCAGTTCTTC.

In the case of this clonotype: The junction does not match germline at one end; this may be a read error. Written as DNA, the CDR3 is TGTGCCGGCAGCCCGGATCCAACACAAGAGACCCAGTACTTC. This sequence encodes CAGSPDPTQETQYF. The J gene is TRBJ2-5, the V gene TRBV7-3; the D is unclear. The CDR3 is 14 residues long. Germline V gives CDR1 SGHTA, CDR2 FQGTGA.

The chain recombines TRBV2 with TRBJ1-3; D remains unclear. V lost 1 base, J lost 0 bases, and 7 bases lay in between. Germline CDR1 reads SNHLY; CDR2 reads FYNNEI. This CDR3 comprises 15 residues. The CDR3 loop reads CASSEVSFSGNTIYF. CDR3 sequence (DNA): TGTGCCAGCAGTGAAGTCAGCTTCTCTGGAAACACCATATATTTT.

Remarks on this clonotype: Compared with germline, one end of the junction differs, possibly owing to a read error. For the CDR3, the DNA is TGCGCCAGCCGCTTTGGTAAGGGCACAGATACACAGTATTTT. It translates to CASRFGKGTDTQYF. The chain combines TRBV5-1 with TRBJ2-3; D not certain. Germline V lookup: CDR1 SGHRS, CDR2 YFSETQ. The CDR3 contains 14 residues.

J is TRBJ1-3 and V is TRBV24-1, with D perhaps matching TRBD1 (5 bases). Trimming took off 2 bases at V and 10 bases at J, with 20 bases between the two ends. The CDR3 has 16 amino acids. The germline V gene encodes CDR1 KGHDR and CDR2 SFDVKD. Written as DNA, the CDR3 is TGTGCCACCAGTGATTACGGGGGTAGGCTCCAAGAGACCATATATTTT. Translated: CATSDYGGRLQETIYF.

This clonotype has more than one count but fewer than ten. The chain uses TRBV30 and TRBJ2-7; 7 positions agree with TRBD2. The CDR3 extends over 12 amino acids. Per germline, CDR1 GTSNPN and CDR2 SVGIG (reference sequence). Trimming cost V 4 bases and J 7 bases; bases outside gene matches: 7. The DNA for the CDR3 is TGTGCCTGGACCTCGGGGGGTCGGGAGCAGTACTTC. Translating gives CAWTSGGREQYF.

At least ten counts were recorded for this clonotype. The CDR3 protein is CASSDTGIRNNEQFF. The CDR3, as DNA: TGTGCCAGCAGCGACACAGGGATTAGAAACAATGAGCAGTTCTTC. The V call is TRBV9, the J call TRBJ2-1; tentatively, D is TRBD1 (6 bases). The germline V gene encodes CDR1 SGDLS and CDR2 YYNGEE. The V and J ends lost 3 bases and 5 bases respectively, with 15 bases between them. The CDR3 has 15 residues.

A word on this clonotype: The junction and the germline gene differ at one end; a read error may be behind it. The V gene is TRBV11-3, the J gene TRBJ2-3; 8 bases agree with TRBD2. The CDR3 loop spans 15 amino acids. Germline-derived CDR1 and CDR2 are SGHNT and YENEEA. CDR3 DNA sequence: TGTGCCAGCAGCTTGGTAGCGGGAACCTACAATGAGCAGTATTTC. Amino acid sequence: CASSLVAGTYNEQYF.

The sample holds many counts of this clonotype. The chain carries TRBV20-1 and TRBJ2-3; maybe TRBD2 (5 bases). The CDR3 loop spans 14 amino acids. CDR1 is DFQATT, CDR2 SNEGSKA, per germline (reference sequence). V lost 6 bases, J lost 1 base, and 14 bases lay in between. The CDR3 protein is CSADRAGGTDTQYF. Here the CDR3 DNA reads TGCAGTGCCGATCGCGCGGGCGGCACAGATACGCAGTATTTT.

The table lists this clonotype with many counts. This chain links TRBV5-5 with TRBJ2-2; 7 bases are shared with TRBD2. Germline V gene sequence: CDR1 SGHKS, CDR2 YYEKEE (reference sequence). V was clipped by 0 bases and J by 7 bases; unmatched bases: 3. The CDR3 has 14 amino acids. The DNA for the CDR3 is TGTGCCAGCAGCTTGGTGCGGGAGTACGGGGAGCTGTTTTTT. This encodes CASSLVREYGELFF.

This clonotype has at least ten counts. The J gene is TRBJ1-5, the V gene TRBV7-2; 7 bases match TRBD1. The CDR3 is 17 residues long. In germline, CDR1 is SGHTA, CDR2 FQGNSA. J lost 5 bases, V lost 4 bases, and 14 bases had no gene match. The CDR3 protein is CASSSRGALLLDQPQHF. The CDR3 bases are TGTGCCAGCAGCTCCAGGGGGGCCCTCTTACTCGATCAGCCCCAGCATTTT.

This clonotype came up many times. The chain joins TRBV4-3 to TRBJ2-3, with 12 bases matching TRBD2. This CDR3 spans 16 amino acids. Unmatched junction bases numbered 2, after V lost 1 base and J lost 3 bases. The germline CDR1 and CDR2 sequences are LGHNA and YSLEER. CDR3 DNA: TGCGCCAGCAGCCAAGCGACTAGCGGGAGAACAGATACGCAGTATTTT. It codes for CASSQATSGRTDTQYF.

This clonotype was found once. The V call is TRBV10-3, the J call TRBJ2-7; D assignment may be TRBD1 or TRBD2 (5 bases each). The CDR3 has 12 residues. V shed 10 bases and J shed 7 bases, with 17 bases lying between them. Germline loops: CDR1 ENHRY, CDR2 SYGVKD. The CDR3: CATYPGTGEQYF. The CDR3 nucleotides read TGTGCCACTTATCCCGGGACGGGGGAGCAGTACTTC.

The table lists this clonotype with a few counts. A single base separates this from a much larger clone, so it may be a read error. This chain connects TRBV20-1 to TRBJ2-1; 7 bases fit TRBD2. Germline CDR1 reads DFQATT; CDR2 reads SNEGSKA (reference sequence). There are 15 residues in the CDR3. This CDR3 is CSAGGSPFSSNEQFF. For the CDR3, the DNA is TGCAGTGCTGGCGGGAGCCCCTTCTCCTCCAATGAGCAGTTCTTC.

Many counts were recorded for this clonotype. The chain employs TRBV19 and TRBJ2-2; D is unresolved. Between the trimmed V and J ends, which lost 5 bases and 6 bases, there was a span of 4 bases. This CDR3 has 11 amino acids. The germline V gene encodes CDR1 LNHDA and CDR2 SQIVND (reference sequence). The CDR3 nucleotides are TGTGCCAGTAGTTTTTCCGGGGAGCTGTTTTTT. It codes for CASSFSGELFF.

The V gene is TRBV2, the J gene TRBJ1-1, with D perhaps TRBD1 (5 bases). The CDR3 extends over 13 amino acids. Germline V lookup: CDR1 SNHLY, CDR2 FYNNEI. The V and J ends lost 0 bases and 8 bases respectively, with 10 bases between them. CDR3 coding DNA: TGTGCCAGCAGTGAAGCGGGGGGAGGAGAAGCTTTCTTT. It encodes CASSEAGGGEAFF. The complete variable domain, with remaining parts taken from reference TRBV2 and TRBJ1-1, reads EPEVTQTPSHQVTQMGQEVILRCVPISNHLYFYWYRQILGQKVEFLVSFYNNEISEKSEIFDDQFSVERPDGSNFTLKIRSTKLEDSAMYFCASSEAGGGEAFFGQGTRLTVV.

The V call is TRBV15, the J call TRBJ1-2; a weak D match, TRBD1 (5 bases). This CDR3 comprises 13 residues. Trimming cost V 10 bases and J 3 bases, with 15 bases left between them. Germline CDR1 LNHNV, CDR2 YYDKDF (reference sequence). In DNA, the CDR3 is TGTGCCAAGGAGAAACGGGGGGACTATGGCTACACCTTC. Translating gives CAKEKRGDYGYTF. Full variable domain (missing parts from reference TRBV15 and TRBJ1-2): DAMVIQNPRYQVTQFGKPVTLSCSQTLNHNVMYWYQQKSSQAPKLLFHYYDKDFNNEADTPDNFQSRRPNTSFCFLDIRSPGLGDTAMYLCAKEKRGDYGYTFGSGTRLTVV.

This clonotype showed up many times. The chain recombines TRBV9 with TRBJ2-1, with 7 bases aligning to TRBD2. CDR1 is SGDLS, CDR2 YYNGEE, per germline. The V gene end was trimmed by 2 bases and the J gene end by 6 bases; junction bases not matched to a gene: 8. The CDR3 has 15 residues. CDR3 in DNA: TGTGCCAGCAGCGTTTCCGGGGGGAAATTCAATGAGCAGTTCTTC. Its translation is CASSVSGGKFNEQFF.

Concerning this clonotype: The junction differs from germline at one of its ends, possibly a read error. The chain links TRBV15 to TRBJ1-1; TRBD1 aligns across 7 bases. In germline, CDR1 is LNHNV, CDR2 YYDKDF (reference sequence). The CDR3 is made up of 17 amino acids. The CDR3 region is CAASRLWTGEKNTEAFF. DNA of the CDR3: TGTGCCGCCAGCCGCCTTTGGACAGGAGAGAAGAACACTGAAGCTTTCTTT.

This clonotype was detected ten times or more. The chain employs TRBV6-6 and TRBJ1-2; 9 nucleotides align to TRBD1. Losses at the gene ends were 4 bases for V and 1 base for J; bases not matched to a gene: 13. CDR1 is MNHNY, CDR2 SVGAGI, per germline (reference sequence). The CDR3 has 18 residues. The DNA for the CDR3 is TGTGCCAGCAGTTCGATTCTACAGGGGGCGTTGGGTAACTATGGCTACACCTTC. It codes for CASSSILQGALGNYGYTF.

The genes are TRBV20-1 and TRBJ2-7; 8 bases are shared with TRBD2. The ends lost 5 bases at V and 7 bases at J; junction bases unmatched: 10. This CDR3 is 13 amino acids long. The germline V gene has CDR1 DFQATT and CDR2 SNEGSKA (reference sequence). CDR3 sequence reads: CSALSGSPWEQYF. CDR3 coding DNA: TGCAGTGCTCTCAGCGGGAGCCCTTGGGAGCAGTACTTC.